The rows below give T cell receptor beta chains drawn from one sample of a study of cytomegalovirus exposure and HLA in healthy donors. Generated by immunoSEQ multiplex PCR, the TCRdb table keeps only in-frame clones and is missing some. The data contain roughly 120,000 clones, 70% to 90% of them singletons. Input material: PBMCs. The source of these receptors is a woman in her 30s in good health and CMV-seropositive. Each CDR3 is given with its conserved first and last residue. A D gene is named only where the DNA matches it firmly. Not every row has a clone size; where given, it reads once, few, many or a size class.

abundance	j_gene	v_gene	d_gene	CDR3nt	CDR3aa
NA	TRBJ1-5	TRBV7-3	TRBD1	TGTGCCAGCCGCTTCGACAGGGGAGGTAGCAATCAGCCCCAGCATTTT	CASRFDRGGSNQPQHF
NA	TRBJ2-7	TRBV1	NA	TGCACCAGCAGCCAAGATAGGACCGACAGCGAGCAGTACTTC	CTSSQDRTDSEQYF
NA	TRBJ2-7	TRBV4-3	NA	TGCGCCAGCAGCCCTTATTATTACCCAGGACAGCCGGTACCCTACGAGCAGTACTTC	CASSPYYYPGQPVPYEQYF
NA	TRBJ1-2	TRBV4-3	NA	TGCGCCAGCAGCCAAGACCGTCGACAGGTTGGCTACACCTTC	CASSQDRRQVGYTF
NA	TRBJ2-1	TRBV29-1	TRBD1	TGCAGCGTTGCCGGACAGGGGAGATATAATGAGCAGTTCTTC	CSVAGQGRYNEQFF
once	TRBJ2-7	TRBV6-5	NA	TGTGCCAGCAGTCCGAGACATCTCTACGAGCAGTACTTC	CASSPRHLYEQYF
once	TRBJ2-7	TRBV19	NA	TGTGCCAGTAAGGCGGGGGCCTCCTACGAGCAGTACTTC	CASKAGASYEQYF
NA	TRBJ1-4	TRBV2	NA	TGTGCCAGCAGTGAAGAGAGCAGGGGAAAACTGTTTTTT	CASSEESRGKLFF
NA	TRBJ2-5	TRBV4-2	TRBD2	TGTGCCAGCAGCCAGACGAACTTCGGGGGGTCGTCCCAGTACTTC	CASSQTNFGGSSQYF
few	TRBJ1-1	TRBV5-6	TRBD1	TGTGCCAGCAGCAGGACAGGCTCGAACACTGAAGCTTTCTTT	CASSRTGSNTEAFF
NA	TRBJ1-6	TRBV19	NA	TGTGCCAGTAGTATAGGGGGACTGGAAAATTCACCCCTCCACTTT	CASSIGGLENSPLHF
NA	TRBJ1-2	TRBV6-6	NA	TGTGCCAGCACCCAAACGCGGGGTAGGGGAGGCTACACCTTC	CASTQTRGRGGYTF
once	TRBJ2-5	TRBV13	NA	TGTGCCAGCAGCCGCGAGGGAGAGACCCAGTACTTC	CASSREGETQYF
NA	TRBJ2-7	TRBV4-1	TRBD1	TGCGCCAGCAGCGACCAGGGACAGCCCCTTTACGAGCAGTACTTC	CASSDQGQPLYEQYF
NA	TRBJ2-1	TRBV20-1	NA	TGCAGTGCCTGGACAGCCGAGCAGTTCTTC	CSAWTAEQFF
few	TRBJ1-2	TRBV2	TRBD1	TGTGCCAGCAGTGAACGGGACAGCGATGGCTACACCTTC	CASSERDSDGYTF
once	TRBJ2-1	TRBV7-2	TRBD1	TGTGCCAGCAGTTCCACTCCCGGGACAGGGGACGAGCAGTTCTTC	CASSSTPGTGDEQFF
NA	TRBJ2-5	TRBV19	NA	TGTGCCAGTAGTCCAGGGGGGGAGACCCAGTACTTC	CASSPGGETQYF
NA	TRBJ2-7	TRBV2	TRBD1	TGTGCCAGCAAGGACAGGCACTCCTACGAGCAGTACTTC	CASKDRHSYEQYF
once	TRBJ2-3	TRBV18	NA	TGTGCCAGCTCCCGCGGGCCCCCAGATACGCAGTATTTT	CASSRGPPDTQYF
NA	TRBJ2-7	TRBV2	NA	TGTGCCAGCAGTGAAAATGACGGGGAAGGCTACGAGCAGTACTTC	CASSENDGEGYEQYF
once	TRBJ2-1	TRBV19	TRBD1	TGTGCCAACCGGGACAGGCCTGATCGGAGGGCCGATGAGCAGTTCTTC	CANRDRPDRRADEQFF
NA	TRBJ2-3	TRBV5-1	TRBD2	TGCGCCAGCAGCCCGACTAGCGGCACAGATACGCAGTATTTT	CASSPTSGTDTQYF
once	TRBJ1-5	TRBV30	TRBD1	TGTGCCTGGAGTCGAACAGGGGGAGATCAGCCCCAGCATTTT	CAWSRTGGDQPQHF
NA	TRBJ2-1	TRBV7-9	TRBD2	TGTGCCAGCAGCTTAAGTGGGAGGGGACTAGCGGGTAACAATGAGCAGTTCTTC	CASSLSGRGLAGNNEQFF
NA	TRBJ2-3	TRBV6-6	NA	TGTGCCAGCACCCGTGTTAGCACAGATACGCAGTATTTT	CASTRVSTDTQYF
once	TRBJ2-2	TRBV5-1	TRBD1	TGCGCCAGCGCCGGGACAGGGAACACCGGGGAGCTGTTTTTT	CASAGTGNTGELFF
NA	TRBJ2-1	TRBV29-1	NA	TGCAGCGTCCTTAGCGGCTCCTACAATGAGCAGTTCTTC	CSVLSGSYNEQFF
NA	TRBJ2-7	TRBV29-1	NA	TGCAGCGTCGGTCGGGGGAGCGGGCACGAGCAGTACTTC	CSVGRGSGHEQYF
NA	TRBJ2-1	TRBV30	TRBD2	TGTGCCTGGAGTGTCAGCGGGGGGGTTTTCAATGAGCAGTTCTTC	CAWSVSGGVFNEQFF
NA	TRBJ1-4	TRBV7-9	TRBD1	TGTGCCAGCAGCCAGAGCGGGACAGGGCTGGTCGGAAAGGAAAAACTGTTTTTT	CASSQSGTGLVGKEKLFF
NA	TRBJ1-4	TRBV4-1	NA	TGCGCCAGCAGCCAAGGACCGAGGGCTGTTGAAAAACTGTTTTTT	CASSQGPRAVEKLFF
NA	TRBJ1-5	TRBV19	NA	TGTGCCAGTAGCACAGGGCGAGGTCAGCCCCAGCATTTT	CASSTGRGQPQHF
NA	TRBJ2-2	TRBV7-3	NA	TGTGCCAGCAGCTTTACAGGGTTGGATAAGACCGGGGAGCTGTTTTTT	CASSFTGLDKTGELFF
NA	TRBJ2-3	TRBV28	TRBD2	TGTGCCAGCAGTTTAGTTAGCGGGGGGGCCCCAGATACGCAGTATTTT	CASSLVSGGAPDTQYF
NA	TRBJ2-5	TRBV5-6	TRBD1	TGTGCCAGCAGCTACGGGACAGGGGGCCAGAAGACCCAGTACTTC	CASSYGTGGQKTQYF
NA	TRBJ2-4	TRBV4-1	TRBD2	TGCGCCAGCAGCCCTATAGATTTGACTAGCGGGAGAGTGACGGCCAAAAACATTCAGTACTTC	CASSPIDLTSGRVTAKNIQYF
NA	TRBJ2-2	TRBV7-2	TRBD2	TGTGCCAGCAGCTTAGGCGGGGGGGCCAGGGAGCTGTTTTTT	CASSLGGGARELFF
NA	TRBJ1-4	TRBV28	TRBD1	TGTGCCAGCAGTCCAGGGGGCGAGGAAAAACTGTTTTTT	CASSPGGEEKLFF
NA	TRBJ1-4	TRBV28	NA	TGTGCCAGCAGTTTAGCGACCGCCCAGGGGCAACTGTTTTTT	CASSLATAQGQLFF
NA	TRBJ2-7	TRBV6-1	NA	TGTGCCAGCAGTAAGACAGGCGACTCCTACGAGCAGTACTTC	CASSKTGDSYEQYF
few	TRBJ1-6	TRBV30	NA	TGTGCCTGGAGTGCGGGGGGTAATTCACCCCTCCACTTT	CAWSAGGNSPLHF
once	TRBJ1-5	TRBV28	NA	TGTGCCAGCAGTTTAGGAGATCAGGGGAGCCAGCCCCAGCATTTT	CASSLGDQGSQPQHF
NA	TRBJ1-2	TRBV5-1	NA	TGCGCCAGCAGCCCCCGGGACACCCTCTATGGCTACACCTTC	CASSPRDTLYGYTF
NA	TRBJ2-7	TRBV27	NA	TGTGCCAGCAGTCCTCAGGGAAAACCCTACGAGCAGTACTTC	CASSPQGKPYEQYF
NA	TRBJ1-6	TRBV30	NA	TGTGCCTGGAGTGGGCCCGGGGTGGATTCACCCCTCCACTTT	CAWSGPGVDSPLHF
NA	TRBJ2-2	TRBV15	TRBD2	TGTGCCACCAGCAGAGATCTGTGGACTAGCGGGAGAGAGAACACCGGGGAGCTGTTTTTT	CATSRDLWTSGRENTGELFF
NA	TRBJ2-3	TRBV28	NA	TGTGCCAGCAGTTTACGGTCGGCAGATACGCAGTATTTT	CASSLRSADTQYF
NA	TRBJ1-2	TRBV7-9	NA	TGTGCCAGCAGCTTATCAGGATACACTAACTATGGCTACACCTTC	CASSLSGYTNYGYTF
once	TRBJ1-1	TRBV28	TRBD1	TGTGCCAGCAGTTTAGGGACAGGGAACACTGAAGCTTTCTTT	CASSLGTGNTEAFF
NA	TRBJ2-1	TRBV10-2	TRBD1	TGCGCCAGCAGTGAGGGGACAGGGTTTCATTTTTGGTTGAACAATGAGCAGTTCTTC	CASSEGTGFHFWLNNEQFF
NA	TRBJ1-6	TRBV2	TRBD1	TGTGCCAGCAGTGGGGACAGGTATAATTCACCCCTCCACTTT	CASSGDRYNSPLHF
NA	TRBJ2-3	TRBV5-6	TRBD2	TGTGCCAGCAGCTTCATATCGGCTAGCGGAGCAGATACGCAGTATTTT	CASSFISASGADTQYF
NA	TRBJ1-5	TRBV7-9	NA	TGTGCCAGCAGCTTAAGCCATAATCAGCCCCAGCATTTT	CASSLSHNQPQHF
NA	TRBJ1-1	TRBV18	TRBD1	TGTGCCAGCTCACTGGCGGGACAGTCCAACACTGAAGCTTTCTTT	CASSLAGQSNTEAFF
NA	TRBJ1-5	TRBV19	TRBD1	TGTGCCAGTAGTATAGATCTCGGGACAGGTTGGAATCAGCCCCAGCATTTT	CASSIDLGTGWNQPQHF
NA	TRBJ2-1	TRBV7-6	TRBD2	TGTGCCAGCCAAAAGGCTAGCGGGTACAATGAGCAGTTCTTC	CASQKASGYNEQFF
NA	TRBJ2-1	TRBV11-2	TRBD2	TGTGCCAGCAGCGTAGGGACTAGCGGGAGCAACAATGAGCAGTTCTTC	CASSVGTSGSNNEQFF
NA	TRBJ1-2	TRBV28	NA	TGTGCCAGCGCAGGAAACTATGGCTACACCTTC	CASAGNYGYTF